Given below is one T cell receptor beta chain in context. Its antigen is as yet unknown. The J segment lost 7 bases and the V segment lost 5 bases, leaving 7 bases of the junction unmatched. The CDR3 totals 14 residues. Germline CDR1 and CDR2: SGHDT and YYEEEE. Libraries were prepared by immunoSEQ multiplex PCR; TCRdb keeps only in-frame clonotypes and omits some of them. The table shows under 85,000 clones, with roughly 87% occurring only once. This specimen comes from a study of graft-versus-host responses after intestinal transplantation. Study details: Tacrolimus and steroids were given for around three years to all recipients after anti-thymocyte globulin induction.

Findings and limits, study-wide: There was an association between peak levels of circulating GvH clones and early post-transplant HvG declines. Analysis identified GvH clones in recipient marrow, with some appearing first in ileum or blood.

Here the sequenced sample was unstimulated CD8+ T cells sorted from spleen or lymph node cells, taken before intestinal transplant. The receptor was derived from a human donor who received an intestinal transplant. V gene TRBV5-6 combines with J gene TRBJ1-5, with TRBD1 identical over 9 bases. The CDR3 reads CASSPGTGSQPQHF. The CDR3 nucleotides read TGTGCCAGCAGTCCCGGGACAGGGTCACAGCCCCAGCATTTT.